A single T cell receptor beta chain is shown here with its context. Enrolled through a virtual design, the participants were between about 18 and 100 years of age and came from fewer than 30 US areas. A COVID-19 case was met by exposed participants within 2 weeks before study entry. The CDR3 sequence is 12 residues long. Unmatched junction bases numbered 3, after V lost 8 bases and J lost 5 bases. Germline loops: CDR1 MGHDK, CDR2 SYGVNS. Using immunoSEQ multiplex PCR, the repertoire was profiled, and TCRdb retains in-frame clones only, with some absent. The sample has 400,000 to 500,000 clones, roughly 88% seen once; the top ten hold less than 1.5%. The sample belongs to a study of blood T cell repertoires in COVID-19.

This TCR came from a woman under 30 who had been exposed to COVID-19. The sequenced material came from PBMCs or T cells enriched from blood (not recorded which). The rearrangement uses TRBV25-1 and TRBJ2-7; 10 bases are shared with TRBD1. CDR3 amino acids: CASDRGPDEQYF. For the CDR3, the DNA is TGTGCCAGCGACAGGGGGCCCGACGAGCAGTACTTC.